This T cell receptor (beta chain) is from a study of cytomegalovirus exposure and HLA in healthy donors. Findings and caveats of the study: Most TCR sequences were seen very rarely across donors, but some public TCRs occurred in many. CMV serostatus alone was available as immune exposure information. The authors listed 150 to 200 TCR beta chains as cytomegalovirus-associated.

This CDR3 contains 19 residues. The germline gives CDR1 LGHNA, CDR2 YSLEER. V shed 0 bases and J 5 bases; nucleotides not matched to a gene: 16. Use of 60 Vbeta and 13 Jbeta primers characterized the PCR. Sequenced by immunoSEQ multiplex PCR; TCRdb stores in-frame clones only, minus some. Of under 95,000 clones listed, over 70% were seen once; the top ten hold about 1.1%. This clone was found a few times. Its antigen is still unknown. This TCR was recovered from a male donor in good health and CMV-seronegative. The rearrangement joins TRBV4-3 to TRBJ2-1; 7 bases are a match to TRBD2. Sequenced: PBMCs. CDR3 sequence reads: CASSQEVKYAASGDNEQFF. The CDR3 region has the DNA TGCGCCAGCAGCCAAGAAGTCAAATATGCGGCTAGCGGTGACAATGAGCAGTTCTTC.